This T cell receptor (beta chain) is from a study of post-analysis software for immune sequencing data. This clonotype showed up many times. Its antigen is not identified. Overall study results and limits: In multiple sclerosis, normalized Chao1 diversity was significantly below that of controls. TRBV segments more frequent in patients than in controls numbered five and included TRBV5-6, TRBV5-1 and TRBV20-1.

Presence of unique molecular identifiers characterized the TCR beta cDNA libraries. TCRdb independently ran MiXCR on the PCR reads; one entry per CDR3 protein. The data show around 250,000 distinct CDR3 sequences, with 36% seen just once and around 4.8% held by the top ten. Trimming stripped 7 bases from V and 8 bases from J, with 18 bases between. Germline CDR1 and CDR2: DFQATT and SNEGSKA (reference sequence). CDR3 length: 14 residues. The chain combines TRBV20-1 with TRBJ1-6; the D gene is possibly TRBD1 (6 bases). The receptor's source is a girl between 10 and 17 years old with multiple sclerosis. Sequencing was carried out using blood. The CDR3 DNA sequence: TGCAGTGTTCCGTCTACAGGGTCCGATTCACCCCTCCACTTT. Its protein is CSVPSTGSDSPLHF.